Listed below are T cell receptor beta chains from one sample, sequenced in a study of control samples from healthy donors and cancer patients. The table came from immunoSEQ multiplex PCR; TCRdb's copy has only in-frame clones and leaves some out. The table shows about 120,000 clones, with around 90% occurring only once. What was sequenced was blood. The receptors were gathered from a man younger than 35 in good health. Both conserved end residues are trimmed from each CDR3. The order of the fields is J gene, V gene, CDR3 protein.

TRBJ2-7	TRBV5-1	ASSLGGGASSSYEQY
TRBJ1-1	TRBV29-1	SVEGGHEDRATEAF
TRBJ1-2	TRBV23-1	ASSQSLGSEGTGDAGYT
TRBJ1-2	TRBV2	ASSEYPGRGYT
TRBJ1-2	TRBV19	ASSWTGQGNYGYT
TRBJ1-2	TRBV7-6	ASSSAPGQGSYGYT
TRBJ2-3	TRBV6-6	ASSYRGGSDTQY
TRBJ2-3	TRBV7-9	ASSPGGIDTQY
TRBJ1-2	TRBV4-2	ASSQPHRDSPNGYT
TRBJ1-6	TRBV15	ATSIVNSPLH
TRBJ1-1	TRBV25-1	ASSEGGTTEAF
TRBJ1-1	TRBV6-5	ASRTKSYWAEAF
TRBJ1-6	TRBV5-1	ASSWGNEGQRNSPLH
TRBJ1-5	TRBV5-6	ASSLIGQNQPQH
TRBJ1-6	TRBV19	ASSIYRDRYNSPLH
TRBJ1-1	TRBV5-1	ASSFGGTEAF
TRBJ2-2	TRBV2	ASRNGLAGGNTGELF
TRBJ1-2	TRBV6-5	ASTSPTGFMGYT
TRBJ2-7	TRBV10-2	ASSDGFGPTPYEQY
TRBJ1-4	TRBV5-6	ASSLVGTGEKLF
TRBJ2-7	TRBV2	ASSGQGAYEQY
TRBJ1-6	TRBV6-5	ATQGNSYNSPLH
TRBJ1-5	TRBV9	ASSVPQGNVNQPQH
TRBJ2-7	TRBV3-1/TRBV3-2	ASSQTELGGQY
TRBJ1-1	TRBV6-6	ASSYRGVEAF
TRBJ1-1	TRBV12-5	ASGLTGNTEAF
TRBJ1-2	TRBV6-6	ASSYTAPLRGYT
TRBJ2-2	TRBV9	ASSPGLAGYTGELF
TRBJ1-6	TRBV9	ASGVDSPLH
TRBJ1-1	TRBV5-1	ASSLATGSMNTEAF
TRBJ2-5	TRBV11-3	ASSPTGGETQY
TRBJ2-3	TRBV10-2	ASSGGLAGVTDTQY
TRBJ1-1	TRBV3-1/TRBV3-2	ASSQGGGYTEAF
TRBJ2-3	TRBV3-1/TRBV3-2	ASSQDFNRGLTDTQY
TRBJ1-1	TRBV19	ASSMGLGGVTEAF
TRBJ1-2	TRBV7-9	ASSPGGVGYT
TRBJ1-6	TRBV7-9	ASSTDRLNNSPLH
TRBJ2-1	TRBV4-1	ASSQGLKKLAGANEQF
TRBJ1-1	TRBV6-4	ASSSGANTEAF
TRBJ2-5	TRBV19	ASSSVTAGGETQY
TRBJ1-1	TRBV5-1	ASGRDRGNTEAF
TRBJ1-5	TRBV4-1	ASSEKKGASNQPQH
TRBJ1-5	TRBV19	ASSIKRGGNQPQH
TRBJ1-5	TRBV5-1	ASSKRPGGNQPQH
TRBJ1-2	TRBV4-1	ASSHAGQGALGYT
TRBJ1-2	TRBV5-6	ASSLVRVAWGYT
TRBJ2-7	TRBV2	ASSDNRGTYEQY
TRBJ2-5	TRBV19	ASSKTPAETQY
TRBJ1-1	TRBV20-1	SALGQTEAF
TRBJ2-5	TRBV7-2	ASSPGLGEETQY
TRBJ2-5	TRBV6-5	ASTFDRGETQY
TRBJ1-1	TRBV9	ASSDKPGQKRENTEAF